The clone carrying this T cell receptor beta chain was detected only a few times. No antigen is known for it. The CDR3 extends over 16 amino acids. CDR1 and CDR2 from the germline V gene are DFQATT and SNEGSKA (reference sequence). Quantitative 5'-RACE with molecular barcodes produced the TCR beta libraries. TCRdb re-derived calls from the 5' RACE reads in MiXCR, one entry per CDR3 protein. This table has 800,000 to 900,000 distinct CDR3 sequences, 12% appearing once. This sample is drawn from a study of CD8 T cells in ankylosing spondylitis. The study, taken as a whole, reports: Clones linked to disease, bearing a CD8+ phenotype, were relatively rare in peripheral blood. From matched ankylosing spondylitis synovial fluid, disease-linked clones were reportedly recovered at significantly enriched levels. Earlier authors reported some of these motif variants in reactive arthritis synovial fluid and blood. Eight or nine highly homologous variants formed a TCR beta motif that appeared characteristic of ankylosing spondylitis blood.

The chain is built from TRBV20-1 and TRBJ1-6; possible D gene TRBD1, 5 bases. The sequencing input was blood, either unsorted or a sorted T cell fraction (not recorded which). The clonotype was recovered from a male donor with ankylosing spondylitis. CDR3 bases: TGCAGCCCCCCAATGGAGACGGCGGGGACGGGTTCACCCCTCCACTTT. Its protein is CSPPMETAGTGSPLHF.